This T cell receptor (beta chain) emerged from a study of blood T cell repertoires in COVID-19. This CDR3 spans 15 amino acids. V was shortened by 7 bases and J by 1 base, with 16 bases between the two germline ends. CDR1 KGHSH and CDR2 LQKENI come from the germline V gene. Assay: immunoSEQ multiplex PCR; the TCRdb copy retains only in-frame clones and omits some. The profile shows 90,000 to 150,000 clones, around three quarters of them singletons. J is TRBJ1-1 and V is TRBV18; D ambiguous. Sequencing was performed on peripheral blood. The sequence was collected from a woman of 80 years or more with acute or convalescent COVID-19. In DNA, the CDR3 is TGTGCCAGCTTCTTGGGCCTCCGGGGGAACACTGAAGCTTTCTTT. Translated: CASFLGLRGNTEAFF.